This T cell receptor beta chain came from a study of T cells in localized non-small cell lung cancer. Trimming left V 4 bases short and J 0 bases short, with 9 bases between. The CDR3 is made up of 14 amino acids. The germline CDR1 and CDR2 sequences are SGHRS and YFSETQ. Libraries were prepared by immunoSEQ multiplex PCR; TCRdb keeps only in-frame clonotypes and omits some of them. This sample carries 25,000 to 35,000 clones, about 82% of them seen once, and the ten largest clones take around 15%. Worth noting for this clone: Its matching antigen is unknown.

General observations from the study: Tumor trailed uninvolved adjacent lung in T cell clonality, which peaked there.

This specimen consisted of peripheral blood, obtained before any cancer treatment. The clonotype originates from a male donor aged 60 or over with stage III squamous cell lung carcinoma. The rearrangement uses TRBV5-1 and TRBJ2-3, with D possibly matching TRBD1 (6 bases). In nucleotides, the CDR3 is TGCGCCAGCAGCCCCGGACAGAGCACAGATACGCAGTATTTT. Protein: CASSPGQSTDTQYF.